Listed below are T cell receptor beta chains from one sample, sequenced in a study of cytomegalovirus exposure and HLA in healthy donors. The method was immunoSEQ multiplex PCR; TCRdb's version includes in-frame clones alone and lacks a portion of them. The data show 50,000 or so clones, 72% seen once. Material: PBMCs. The receptors were sampled from a woman between 45 and 60 years old in good health and CMV-seronegative. CDR3s include the opening cysteine and the closing phenylalanine or tryptophan. Fields, in order: J gene, D gene, V gene, CDR3 protein. A D gene is named only where the DNA matches it firmly.

J gene: TRBJ2-7; D gene: TRBD1; V gene: TRBV6-1; CDR3 protein: CASTRETGDYEQYF
J gene: TRBJ1-1; D gene: -; V gene: TRBV7-3; CDR3 protein: CASSLNGGAITEAFF
J gene: TRBJ2-7; D gene: -; V gene: TRBV7-8; CDR3 protein: CASSSQGAGAYREQYF
J gene: TRBJ2-7; D gene: -; V gene: TRBV29-1; CDR3 protein: CSVLTPGSYEQYF
J gene: TRBJ2-1; D gene: TRBD2; V gene: TRBV5-4; CDR3 protein: CASSQSAGQSSYNEQFF
J gene: TRBJ2-5; D gene: TRBD2; V gene: TRBV18; CDR3 protein: CASSPPSGGGRGETQYF
J gene: TRBJ2-6; D gene: -; V gene: TRBV23-1; CDR3 protein: CASSQRGRRITGANVLTF
J gene: TRBJ2-5; D gene: -; V gene: TRBV7-9; CDR3 protein: CASSLAYVRQETQYF
J gene: TRBJ2-5; D gene: -; V gene: TRBV19; CDR3 protein: CASSITVQETQYF
J gene: TRBJ1-4; D gene: -; V gene: TRBV5-1; CDR3 protein: CASSFGGEDEKLFF
J gene: TRBJ2-5; D gene: TRBD2; V gene: TRBV9; CDR3 protein: CASSLGGGPGETQYF
J gene: TRBJ2-2; D gene: -; V gene: TRBV7-2; CDR3 protein: CASSLGSERRTGELFF
J gene: TRBJ2-3; D gene: -; V gene: TRBV4-1; CDR3 protein: CASSQEVSAGRTDTQYF
J gene: TRBJ1-6; D gene: -; V gene: TRBV7-9; CDR3 protein: CASRPTGNNSPLHF
J gene: TRBJ2-7; D gene: -; V gene: TRBV5-4; CDR3 protein: CASSLGQSDREQYF
J gene: TRBJ2-3; D gene: TRBD1; V gene: TRBV11-2; CDR3 protein: CASSVEGGPRDTQYF
J gene: TRBJ1-5; D gene: -; V gene: TRBV7-9; CDR3 protein: CASSFAANQPQHF
J gene: TRBJ2-5; D gene: TRBD2; V gene: TRBV11-2; CDR3 protein: CASSFVGRGAPQETQYF
J gene: TRBJ2-2; D gene: -; V gene: TRBV6-5; CDR3 protein: CATQFTGELFF
J gene: TRBJ1-2; D gene: -; V gene: TRBV4-3; CDR3 protein: CASSQAAGSGGYTF
J gene: TRBJ1-5; D gene: -; V gene: TRBV29-1; CDR3 protein: CSVGVGGYQPQHF
J gene: TRBJ2-3; D gene: TRBD1; V gene: TRBV7-9; CDR3 protein: CASSLAQGAETDTQYF
J gene: TRBJ1-2; D gene: -; V gene: TRBV25-1; CDR3 protein: CASSRSELYGYTF
J gene: TRBJ2-7; D gene: TRBD1; V gene: TRBV6-1; CDR3 protein: CATSQGIGLYEQYF
J gene: TRBJ2-1; D gene: -; V gene: TRBV29-1; CDR3 protein: CSVAASSSSYNEQFF
J gene: TRBJ2-5; D gene: -; V gene: TRBV10-3; CDR3 protein: CAISDTRGAQETQYF
J gene: TRBJ1-1; D gene: TRBD1; V gene: TRBV4-1; CDR3 protein: CASSQDLARGRSEAFF
J gene: -; D gene: TRBD1; V gene: TRBV4-3; CDR3 protein: CASSPTTGSREQYF
J gene: TRBJ2-3; D gene: -; V gene: TRBV14; CDR3 protein: CASSLNLMGAGDTQYF
J gene: TRBJ2-1; D gene: TRBD1; V gene: TRBV28; CDR3 protein: CASRGTGLGEQFF
J gene: TRBJ1-3; D gene: -; V gene: TRBV11-2; CDR3 protein: CASPGRRRDTIYF
J gene: TRBJ2-7; D gene: TRBD1; V gene: TRBV6-5; CDR3 protein: CASSYDRATDEQYF
J gene: TRBJ2-3; D gene: -; V gene: TRBV9; CDR3 protein: CASSVTDFPPTDTQYF
J gene: TRBJ2-3; D gene: TRBD2; V gene: TRBV27; CDR3 protein: CASRLAGVADTQYF
J gene: TRBJ1-6; D gene: TRBD1; V gene: TRBV7-2; CDR3 protein: CATETGSSEASPLHF
J gene: TRBJ2-3; D gene: TRBD1; V gene: TRBV7-2; CDR3 protein: CASSRDRGTDTQYF
J gene: TRBJ1-2; D gene: TRBD1; V gene: TRBV7-8; CDR3 protein: CASSLAQGESGYTF
J gene: TRBJ2-1; D gene: -; V gene: TRBV7-2; CDR3 protein: CASSGATGYNEQFF
J gene: TRBJ1-6; D gene: TRBD1; V gene: TRBV19; CDR3 protein: CASSILPPGQGQSPLHF
J gene: TRBJ2-4; D gene: -; V gene: TRBV10-1; CDR3 protein: CASSDGENIQYF
J gene: TRBJ1-4; D gene: -; V gene: TRBV18; CDR3 protein: CASSSSQETNEKLFF
J gene: TRBJ2-2; D gene: TRBD1; V gene: TRBV28; CDR3 protein: CASRQQGKILNTGELFF
J gene: TRBJ2-7; D gene: TRBD1; V gene: TRBV18; CDR3 protein: CASSPGQGFSYEQYF
J gene: TRBJ1-5; D gene: -; V gene: TRBV21-1; CDR3 protein: CARDVYRERGNQPQHF
J gene: TRBJ2-7; D gene: -; V gene: TRBV5-8; CDR3 protein: CASSLALGAYEQYF
J gene: TRBJ1-3; D gene: -; V gene: TRBV6-4; CDR3 protein: CASSDSLSAEVSGNTIYF
J gene: TRBJ2-3; D gene: -; V gene: TRBV5-1; CDR3 protein: CASCRSGPTTDTQYF
J gene: TRBJ2-1; D gene: TRBD1; V gene: TRBV7-9; CDR3 protein: CASSRTGVREQFF
J gene: TRBJ2-7; D gene: TRBD1; V gene: TRBV5-6; CDR3 protein: CASSFGQGAIYEQYF
J gene: TRBJ1-6; D gene: -; V gene: TRBV7-6; CDR3 protein: CASSLGFAANNSPLHF
J gene: TRBJ2-5; D gene: -; V gene: TRBV13; CDR3 protein: CASRLQETQYF
J gene: TRBJ2-7; D gene: TRBD2; V gene: TRBV5-1; CDR3 protein: CASKLQTSGYEQYF
J gene: TRBJ2-1; D gene: TRBD2; V gene: TRBV2; CDR3 protein: CASSDTSGGDNEQFF
J gene: TRBJ1-1; D gene: -; V gene: TRBV5-4; CDR3 protein: CASSLGRSSNRGSDTEAFF
J gene: TRBJ2-2; D gene: -; V gene: TRBV27; CDR3 protein: CASSSIQGSNTGELFF
J gene: TRBJ2-3; D gene: -; V gene: TRBV28; CDR3 protein: CASSYGLFTDTQYF
J gene: TRBJ2-4; D gene: -; V gene: TRBV28; CDR3 protein: CASNDLIKNIQYF
J gene: TRBJ2-7; D gene: TRBD2; V gene: TRBV29-1; CDR3 protein: CSVAGLADSYEQYF
J gene: TRBJ2-1; D gene: -; V gene: TRBV19; CDR3 protein: CASSISTQTNEQFF